This TCR beta chain was sequenced in a study of lymphopenia after photon versus proton radiotherapy. Profiled with immunoSEQ multiplex PCR; TCRdb holds only in-frame clones, not every one. The table lists 150,000 to 200,000 clones, roughly nine tenths of them singletons, with about 4.4% in the top ten. General study findings and limits: Larger post-nadir TCR diversity loss correlated inversely with survival in deceased patients. Relative stability marked proton patients; photon patients lost diversity and naive cells.

Trimming shortened V by 2 bases and J by 7 bases, and 8 bases separated the two germline ends. The CDR3 spans 12 residues. CDR1 and CDR2 from the germline V gene are SEHNR and FQNEAQ (reference sequence). Of note for this clone: What it recognizes is unknown.

V usage is TRBV7-9 and J usage is TRBJ1-2, with a tentative D call TRBD1 (6 bases). The specimen comprised peripheral blood, sampled from a patient treated with photon-based radiotherapy. This receptor was obtained from a man aged 50-59 years with gastric cancer. CDR3 protein: CASSLNRAGYTF. CDR3 nucleotide sequence: TGTGCCAGCAGCTTAAACAGGGCTGGCTACACCTTC.